This T cell receptor beta chain was found in a study of cytomegalovirus exposure and HLA in healthy donors (dated by TCRdb to 2016 to 2017). Context from the whole study: An earlier analysis of more than 550 of the donors reported 250 to 300 Gb of sequence data and 117 million unique TCR beta sequences obtained from roughly 180 million T cells. The study aimed to test whether cataloging public T cell receptors could reveal signatures of past pathogen exposure. In the later analysis, no new phenotypic data were used to find candidate immune exposures; instead, reliance was placed on TCR beta sequences and their occurrence across donors. Besides the first cohort of 666 subjects, a separate validation cohort made up of 90 to 150 different subjects was used. In a later analysis, previously published TCR beta repertoires from about 670 donors were re-analyzed and high-resolution HLA genotyping was added so that TCR occurrence patterns could be studied. Because of strong linkage in the cohort, 4 to 6 DR-DQ haplotypes were treated as single units for association and clustering. In a later genetic analysis, genome-wide SNP genotypes for about three fifths of the roughly 670 donors were used, and that subset was treated as a discovery cohort. Among 398 genotyped donors of the cohort, an average of around 240,000 unique TCR beta nucleotide sequences were sequenced per donor, around 20% of them non-productive. All discovery cohort repertoires had been generated on a single sequencing platform. The study profiled the T cell repertoires of hundreds of subjects by immunosequencing and related them to cytomegalovirus serostatus. Of the 300 to 500 genotyped donors, roughly 80% were placed in the genetic ancestry cluster associated with self-reported Caucasian donors. Roughly 300 gigabases of sequencing data and 70 million to 100 million unique TCR sequences made up an early release that covered approximately 650 HLA-typed donors. An earlier analysis of a few hundred of the donors applied high-throughput TCR beta sequencing to assess whether each TCR beta V gene segment acted as functional or pseudogenic. Donor age, sex, ethnicity and CMV serostatus were compiled together with the repertoire data. To predict cytomegalovirus infection status, the study combined high-throughput TCR immunosequencing, statistical association of individual TCRs with disease status, and machine learning. The number of typed donors differed by locus: about 620-640 for A, B, C, DRB1 and DQB1; approximately 520 for DQA1; about 600 for DPA1; and some 430 for DPB1. Both class I and class II loci were covered by HLA typing, at four-digit resolution.

The investigation overall reported the following: A later analysis associated 16,951 TCR beta sequences with specific HLA alleles at a false discovery rate of 0.05. A few of the identified cytomegalovirus-associated TCR beta chains were confirmed in vitro to be specific for cytomegalovirus antigens. According to the authors, the approach could potentially be generalized to other disease states and immunological phenotypes. According to a later analysis, parvovirus B19, influenza, CMV and Epstein-Barr virus appeared linked to several top co-occurrence clusters. In a later genetic analysis, a missense DCLRE1C variant was associated with V-gene and J-gene trimming of TCR beta chains, and the association was replicated in an independent cohort. Broadly in line with IMGT annotations, most TCR beta V segments showed up in productive rearrangements about 87% or about 30% of the time in an earlier analysis of around 600 of the donors. A cluster of highly shared sequence variants was judged likely to represent a technical artifact of the sequencing pipeline. In a later genetic analysis, fewer N-insertions in productive TCRs were reported among donors in an Asian-associated ancestry cluster than the roughly 670-donor mean. Because HLA typing was unavailable for some donors at each locus, only the typed subset was used in association tests. When HLA alleles, especially DR and DQ, strongly co-occurred, TCR associations were difficult to assign to individual alleles. Compared with equally common non-associated chains, HLA-associated TCR beta chains in a later analysis were more clonally expanded and had lower generation probabilities. Sequencing depth was assumed to be roughly uniform across donors in the presence/absence analyses, though that assumption may not hold. A later analysis found that most CMV-associated TCR beta chains appeared HLA-restricted, with HLA associations seemingly driven largely by CMV exposure. Some 15 rarely observed V segments, including chromosome 9 orphons, were excluded from the earlier analysis of a few hundred of the donors because counts were too low. The study gave a list of 150 to 200 TCR beta chains associated with cytomegalovirus. The 87-base-pair reads could not distinguish some IMGT-functional V segments, including TRBV6-2 and TRBV6-3, so those segments were excluded. This cohort had only TCR beta chains sequenced, and the lack of alpha or paired-chain data limited which features could be detected. Linkage disequilibrium might explain the correlated functional status among segregating V segments, but an unknown experimental factor could not be excluded. Cytomegalovirus status was reported to be diagnosed by the classifier with high specificity and sensitivity in both the original and validation cohorts. Most TCR sequences were seen in very few donors, while some public TCRs were found in many individuals. In a later analysis, the rate of TCR association differed among HLA loci, with DRB1 alleles having the most associated TCRs and HLA-C alleles having the fewest. Immune exposure information for the cohort was limited to CMV serostatus. A further reported finding was that TCR beta sequences accurately predicted the HLA-A and HLA-B alleles for most subjects in the first cohort.

For this clone: The clone's antigen remains unknown.

Preparation of the library involved the immunoSEQ multiplex PCR assay. For the multiplex PCR, a mixture combining 60 forward primers for TCR Vbeta segments and 13 reverse primers for TCR Jbeta segments was used. The CDR3 region of rearranged TCR beta genes was amplified from genomic DNA by a multiplex PCR assay. The Illumina HiSeq System was used to sequence the amplified TCR beta libraries as 87-base-pair reads. In the paper's pipeline: Across the 670 or so repertoires, a later analysis counted 75 million to 90 million unique TCR beta chains, some 11 million of which were shared by at least two donors. To remove PCR and sequencing errors, raw reads were error-corrected and collapsed into unique sequences using a nearest-neighbor algorithm that merged closely related sequences. Alignment of CDR3 sequences to IMGT reference sequences was used to assign V, D and J gene segments. For a sequence to be retained, at least a six-nucleotide match to both a V gene segment and a J gene segment was required. A rearrangement was called productive if the CDR3 had no stop codons and remained in frame with V and J, and every other rearrangement was called non-productive. Following IMGT convention, CDR3 was defined as the stretch from the second conserved V-encoded cysteine to the conserved J-encoded phenylalanine. The earlier analysis of fewer than 750 of the donors excluded sequences that lacked an unambiguous match to a single V gene segment. In an earlier analysis of approximately 590 of the donors, a V segment was called functional when productive rearrangements were above 56.7%, and segregating when the standard deviation between donors exceeded 5%. A statistical classification framework was built for diagnosing cytomegalovirus status from the catalog of TCR beta chain sequences. A later analysis assigned V and J genes by comparing TCR nucleotide sequences with IMGT/GENE-DB human TR gene sequences. A later analysis assigned CDR3 sequences and most-parsimonious VDJ recombination scenarios with the TCRdist pipeline. In a later analysis, each TCR beta chain was defined by its CDR3 amino acid sequence together with its V-gene family, and reads lacking a unique V-gene family were excluded. To address suspected cross-contamination and a sequencing artifact, a later analysis removed 592 highly shared, low-generation-probability nucleotide sequences. In a later analysis, a clonal expansion index was calculated for each public chain from normalized within-repertoire ranks of inferred template counts. In a later analysis, generation probabilities were computed using a VDJ recombination model fitted to out-of-frame rearrangements, and the results were checked against IGoR. In a later analysis, TCR-TCR, TCR-HLA and TCR-CMV co-occurrence was scored with hypergeometric tests, and a repertoire-size bias correction was applied to TCR pairs. False discovery rates were estimated in a later analysis by permuting HLA or CMV assignments 20 times. In a later analysis, co-occurring TCRs were grouped using DBSCAN, and TCRdist sequence similarity was added for clustering within HLA-allele-positive subsets. Co-occurrence clustering excluded repertoires with fewer than 30,000 or more than 120,000 public chains, plus five with anomalous nucleotide sharing. The clones in this table, taken by TCRdb from immuneACCESS, are in-frame only. Not every clone is retained; where verified, under half of the shortfall comes from an unresolved V gene, and the cause of the rest is unknown. The V and J calls and clone size were taken over from that table, and D and trimming were inferred from the DNA. The data table for this sample lists 150,000 to 200,000 clones. The ten largest clones represent around 0.7% of the sample.

V sheds 0 bases and J sheds 6 bases, leaving 16 bases between their ends. The CDR3 covers 16 residues, taking in both the cysteine and the phenylalanine. The only DNA kept is the CDR3, 48 bases in frame from the first base. CDR1 is given as MNHNS and CDR2 as SASEGT, both from the germline V gene. The cohort comprised around 690 healthy bone marrow donors. All cohort members were sampled while nominally healthy, although unrecorded immune exposures were likely present. The donor was CMV seronegative and belonged to the group of 380 or so seronegative cohort members. Each donor provided a peripheral blood sample, and peripheral blood mononuclear cells were used for TCR beta sequencing. The Qiagen DNeasy Blood Extraction Kit was used to extract genomic DNA from the blood cell samples.

The receptor comes from a boy under 18 in good health and CMV-seronegative. In this chain, TRBV6-1 is recombined with TRBJ2-3; too little of a D gene remains to name it. The sequenced sample consisted of PBMCs. The DNA sequence follows: TGTGCCAGCAGTGAAGCGAGGCCTCTCTATAGGGATACGCAGTATTTT. It is translated as CASSEARPLYRDTQYF.